Shown below are 20 T cell receptor beta chains from a single sample sequenced in a study of T cell changes during pregnancy in multiple sclerosis. The method was immunoSEQ multiplex PCR; TCRdb's version includes in-frame clones alone and lacks a portion of them. The data contain fewer than 110,000 clones, under 95% of them singletons. The source was peripheral blood, collected in the third trimester of pregnancy. The source is a female donor in good health, enrolled as a control in a pregnancy study.

The CDR3 region is CASSRLVSDTQYF. The CDR3 DNA is TGTGCCAGCAGCCGACTGGTATCAGATACGCAGTATTTT. This chain joins TRBV7-2 and TRBJ2-3; D call uncertain. The length of the CDR3 is 13 residues. The germline V and J ends were trimmed by 5 bases and 4 bases, with 10 bases remaining between them. The germline V gene encodes CDR1 SGHTA and CDR2 FQGNSA. The full variable domain, in which reference TRBV7-2 and TRBJ2-3 provide the parts outside the CDR3, is GAGVSQSPSNKVTEKGKDVELRCDPISGHTALYWYRQSLGQGLEFLIYFQGNSAPDKSGLPSDRFSAERTGGSVSTLTIQRTQQEDSAVYLCASSRLVSDTQYFGPGTRLTVL.

This clone was seen a handful of times. The genes are TRBV10-3 and TRBJ1-5; no definite D call. The CDR3 is made up of 13 amino acids. Germline CDR1 is ENHRY and CDR2 is SYGVKD. V was cut by 3 bases and J by 3 bases, with 6 bases left in between. The CDR3 nucleotides are TGTGCCATCAGTGATGAGGTCAATCAGCCCCAGCATTTT. As protein: CAISDEVNQPQHF.

V usage is TRBV4-1 and J usage is TRBJ1-1; 10 nucleotides align to TRBD1. Losses at the gene ends were 3 bases for V and 0 bases for J; bases not matched to a gene: 10. Germline CDR1 MGHRA, CDR2 YSYEKL. The CDR3 loop spans 18 amino acids. The CDR3 loop is CASSQRGTGAIMNTEAFF. In DNA form, the CDR3 reads TGCGCCAGCAGCCAGCGGGGGACAGGGGCGATTATGAACACTGAAGCTTTCTTT.

This chain links TRBV9 with TRBJ1-4; D uncertain. Trimming removed 4 bases from V and 2 bases from J, with 12 bases in between. There are 15 residues in the CDR3. Germline values: CDR1 SGDLS, CDR2 YYNGEE. The CDR3 nucleotides are TGTGCCAGCAGCCGCCGAGCCGAGACTAATGAAAAACTGTTTTTT. Translating gives CASSRRAETNEKLFF. Drawing the rest from reference TRBV9 and TRBJ1-4, the complete variable domain is DSGVTQTPKHLITATGQRVTLRCSPRSGDLSVYWYQQSLDQGLQFLIQYYNGEERAKGNILERFSAQQFPDLHSELNLSSLELGDSALYFCASSRRAETNEKLFFGSGTQLSVL.

V gene TRBV9 combines with J gene TRBJ2-3; possible D gene TRBD2, 6 bases. The CDR3 is made up of 15 amino acids. Trimming removed 0 bases from V and 1 base from J, with 9 bases in between. CDR1 is SGDLS, CDR2 YYNGEE, per germline. CDR3 sequence reads: CASSVAGGGTDTQYF. CDR3 nucleotide sequence: TGTGCCAGCAGCGTAGCGGGCGGGGGCACAGATACGCAGTATTTT. Together with reference TRBV9 and TRBJ2-3, the CDR3 gives the full variable domain: DSGVTQTPKHLITATGQRVTLRCSPRSGDLSVYWYQQSLDQGLQFLIQYYNGEERAKGNILERFSAQQFPDLHSELNLSSLELGDSALYFCASSVAGGGTDTQYFGPGTRLTVL.

This CDR3 is CASSLSRGGLAGYEQYF. As DNA, the CDR3 is TGTGCCAGCAGCCTGTCGCGGGGCGGACTAGCGGGCTACGAGCAGTACTTC. V and J are TRBV7-6 and TRBJ2-7; 11 bases match TRBD2. CDR1 is SGHVS, CDR2 FNYEAQ, per germline. V was pared by 5 bases and J by 3 bases, with 12 bases of the junction left unmatched. The CDR3 has 17 amino acids. The complete variable domain, with remaining parts taken from reference TRBV7-6 and TRBJ2-7, reads GAGVSQSPRYKVTKRGQDVALRCDPISGHVSLYWYRQALGQGPEFLTYFNYEAQQDKSGLPNDRFSAERPEGSISTLTIQRTEQRDSAMYRCASSLSRGGLAGYEQYFGPGTRLTVT.

The sample holds a few counts of this clone. The chain carries TRBV4-3 and TRBJ1-2; no firm D call. The germline gives CDR1 LGHNA, CDR2 YSLEER. Deletions cut 0 bases from V and 3 bases from J, with 11 bases between. This CDR3 spans 15 amino acids. Here the CDR3 DNA reads TGCGCCAGCAGCCAAGAAACGGGGTATGACTATGGCTACACCTTC. Protein: CASSQETGYDYGYTF.

V usage is TRBV11-2 and J usage is TRBJ1-4, with 7 bases matching TRBD1. This CDR3 is 15 amino acids long. Trimming removed 5 bases from V and 5 bases from J; junction bases left unmatched: 8. Germline CDR1 and CDR2: SGHAT and FQNNGV. The CDR3 DNA follows: TGTGCCAGCAGCAAAAGGGGACAGCACAATGAAAAACTGTTTTTT. Its translation: CASSKRGQHNEKLFF.

CDR3 residues: CASNPQAGSGNTIYF. In DNA, the CDR3 is TGTGCCAGCAACCCTCAGGCAGGGTCAGGAAACACCATATATTTT. The J gene is TRBJ1-3, the V gene TRBV7-2, with D possibly being TRBD1 (5 bases). The CDR3 is made up of 15 amino acids. The germline V gene encodes CDR1 SGHTA and CDR2 FQGNSA. Trimming stripped 7 bases from V and 4 bases from J, with 17 bases between.

This sequence joins TRBV11-2 and TRBJ2-2, with D possibly being TRBD2 (5 bases). CDR3 length: 15 residues. Deletions cut 6 bases from V and 6 bases from J, with 17 bases between. Germline loops: CDR1 SGHAT, CDR2 FQNNGV. The CDR3 nucleotides are TGTGCCAGCAGGCGGATCGGGGATGGTCCCGGGGAGCTGTTTTTT. Translation gives CASRRIGDGPGELFF.

This chain connects TRBV6-1 to TRBJ2-1; D gene uncertain. CDR1 and CDR2 from the germline V gene are MNHNS and SASEGT. CDR3 length: 14 residues. V lost 7 bases to trimming and J lost 1 base, with 11 bases between them. The CDR3 DNA sequence: TGTGCCAGCACCTTTGGGCGATCCTACAATGAGCAGTTCTTC. Translated, it gives CASTFGRSYNEQFF.

This chain links TRBV6-1 with TRBJ2-7; a weak D match, TRBD1 (5 bases). Germline assignment: CDR1 MNHNS and CDR2 SASEGT. The CDR3 is made up of 15 amino acids. V was pared by 2 bases and J by 0 bases, with 11 bases between. In DNA form, the CDR3 reads TGTGCCAGCAGTGAATGGGGCAGGAGCTCCTACGAGCAGTACTTC. Translating gives CASSEWGRSSYEQYF.

The V call is TRBV5-6, the J call TRBJ2-7; D ambiguous. The germline gives CDR1 SGHDT, CDR2 YYEEEE. Trimming took off 0 bases at V and 5 bases at J, with 6 bases between the two ends. CDR3 size: 12 residues. In DNA, the CDR3 is TGTGCCAGCAGCTTGGGCGGCGACGAGCAGTACTTC. The encoded protein is CASSLGGDEQYF.

The genes are TRBV19 and TRBJ2-7; 7 positions match TRBD2. V gave up 5 bases and J gave up 4 bases; unmatched junction bases: 2. Germline V CDR1 and CDR2: LNHDA, SQIVND (reference sequence). The CDR3 spans 12 residues. The CDR3 bases are TGTGCCAGTAGTTTCGGGGGGTACGAGCAGTACTTC. Translating it yields CASSFGGYEQYF.

The chain combines TRBV27 with TRBJ2-2; a weak D match, TRBD2 (6 bases). Germline V gives CDR1 MNHEY, CDR2 SMNVEV (reference sequence). Trimming cost V 8 bases and J 0 bases, with 19 bases left between them. The CDR3 length is 17 residues. DNA of the CDR3: TGTGCCAGCGCCACCGGGACTCCCTCCGCGAACACCGGGGAGCTGTTTTTT. The encoded protein is CASATGTPSANTGELFF.

In its sample, this clone was seen once. The chain links TRBV7-3 to TRBJ1-5; the D is unclear. The CDR3 is made up of 13 amino acids. V dropped 3 bases and J dropped 5 bases, with 8 bases sitting between them. CDR1 SGHTA and CDR2 FQGTGA come from the germline V gene. The CDR3 region has the DNA TGTGCCAGCAGCTTGGGCAGTGATCAGCCCCAGCATTTT. Translated, it gives CASSLGSDQPQHF. The entire variable domain, with the rest obtained from reference TRBV7-3 and TRBJ1-5, is as follows: GAGVSQTPSNKVTEKGKYVELRCDPISGHTALYWYRQSLGQGPEFLIYFQGTGAADDSGLPNDRFFAVRPEGSVSTLKIQRTERGDSAVYLCASSLGSDQPQHFGDGTRLSIL.

V is TRBV4-3 and J is TRBJ2-5, with 8 bases aligning to TRBD2. This CDR3 contains 14 residues. CDR1 is LGHNA, CDR2 YSLEER, per germline. V shed 1 base and J 6 bases; nucleotides not matched to a gene: 4. The CDR3 DNA follows: TGCGCCAGCAGCCAAGGGACTAGCAGAAAGACCCAGTACTTC. It is translated as CASSQGTSRKTQYF.

The CDR3 sequence is CSVVGTAPGELFF. In nucleotides, the CDR3 is TGCAGCGTTGTTGGGACAGCCCCCGGGGAGCTGTTTTTT. The rearrangement links TRBV29-1 to TRBJ2-2; 7 positions match TRBD1. Trimming cost V 4 bases and J 6 bases; bases outside gene matches: 5. The CDR3 is made up of 13 amino acids. Germline V lookup: CDR1 SQVTM, CDR2 ANQGSEA.

The chain recombines TRBV4-1 with TRBJ1-6; 11 positions agree with TRBD1. Per the germline V gene, CDR1 is MGHRA and CDR2 is YSYEKL. J was trimmed by 5 bases and V by 2 bases; bases with no gene match: 5. The length of the CDR3 is 17 residues. The CDR3 reads CASSQLTGQGDNSPLHF. The CDR3 DNA reads TGCGCCAGCAGCCAACTAACGGGACAGGGGGATAATTCACCCCTCCACTTT.

The chain joins TRBV2 to TRBJ1-1; 9 nucleotides match TRBD1. From germline, CDR1 is SNHLY and CDR2 FYNNEI. This CDR3 has 13 residues. Unmatched junction bases numbered 7, after V lost 4 bases and J lost 10 bases. Here the CDR3 reads CASSVDRGIGAFF. The CDR3 nucleotides are TGTGCCAGCAGTGTGGACAGGGGAATCGGAGCTTTCTTT.